Listed below are T cell receptor beta chains from one sample, sequenced in a study of identical twins. Via MiXCR, TCRdb re-called the 5' RACE reads, giving one row per CDR3 protein. This sample has 470,000 or so distinct CDR3 sequences, with more than 20% found just once. These data also formed part of another study, on T cells expressing NK-cell markers.

The specimen sequenced was CD4+ T cells sorted from blood. These receptors originate from a woman between 18 and 30 years old in good health. Each CDR3 is given with its conserved first and last residue. Each record gives: D gene, V gene, J gene, clone size, CDR3 protein, CDR3 DNA. The D gene is left open where the match is weak. Clone size, where shown, is once, few, many, or a class for clones that have expanded.

.,TRBV7-9,TRBJ1-5,many,CASSWGAGTADQPQHF,TGTGCCAGCAGCTGGGGAGCGGGAACGGCGGATCAGCCCCAGCATTTT
.,TRBV10-3,TRBJ2-2,.,CAISARRQAFNTGELFF,TGTGCCATCAGTGCCCGACGACAGGCCTTTAACACCGGGGAGCTGTTTTTT
.,TRBV12-5,TRBJ1-3,.,CASGPSSGNTIYF,TGTGCTAGTGGACCGAGCTCTGGAAACACCATATATTTT
.,TRBV20-1,TRBJ2-2,.,CSAALQGSGELFF,TGCAGTGCTGCCCTACAGGGATCCGGGGAGCTGTTTTTT
TRBD1,TRBV28,TRBJ1-4,.,CASSLRDRGLFF,TGTGCCAGCAGTTTACGGGACAGGGGTCTGTTTTTT
TRBD2,TRBV9,TRBJ2-1,few,CASTRTSGIHEQFF,TGTGCCAGCACCCGGACTAGCGGGATCCATGAGCAGTTCTTC
.,TRBV27,TRBJ2-4,.,CASKAERGRNIQYF,TGTGCCAGCAAAGCTGAACGAGGACGAAACATTCAGTACTTC
TRBD1,TRBV5-1,TRBJ2-5,few,CASSFTGAGETQYF,TGCGCCAGCAGCTTTACAGGGGCAGGGGAGACCCAGTACTTC
.,TRBV7-3,TRBJ2-3,.,CASSLSGFTSDTQYF,TGTGCCAGCAGCTTAAGTGGGTTTACGTCAGATACGCAGTATTTT
TRBD1,TRBV5-1,TRBJ1-2,few,CASSLVPPGTGLHGYTF,TGCGCCAGCAGCTTGGTACCCCCCGGGACAGGGTTGCATGGCTACACCTTC
TRBD2,TRBV20-1,TRBJ2-3,few,CSARGTSGTSTDTQYF,TGCAGTGCTAGAGGGACTAGCGGGACTAGCACAGATACGCAGTATTTT
.,TRBV6-2/TRBV6-3,TRBJ1-1,few,CASSSGQKDTEAFF,TGTGCCAGCAGCTCTGGACAGAAGGACACTGAAGCTTTCTTT
.,TRBV5-1,TRBJ2-3,.,CASRGAGHSTDTQYF,TGCGCCAGCCGGGGGGCAGGACATAGCACAGATACGCAGTATTTT
TRBD1,TRBV12-3/TRBV12-4,TRBJ1-1,few,CASSLRRQGAKAFF,TGTGCCAGCAGTTTACGTCGACAGGGGGCGAAAGCTTTCTTT
TRBD2,TRBV7-6,TRBJ2-1,.,CASSSRTSGTYEQFF,TGTGCCAGCAGCTCCCGGACTAGCGGGACATATGAGCAGTTCTTC
.,TRBV5-4,TRBJ2-1,.,CATTPGVDHNEQFF,TGTGCCACCACCCCGGGAGTCGACCACAATGAGCAGTTCTTC
.,TRBV6-5,TRBJ1-5,.,CASSYSGTPNEPQHF,TGTGCCAGCAGTTACTCAGGGACCCCCAATGAACCCCAGCATTTT
TRBD1,TRBV15,TRBJ1-4,.,CATSSRTGGYEKLFF,TGTGCCACCAGCAGCCGGACAGGGGGCTATGAAAAACTGTTTTTT
TRBD1,TRBV7-9,TRBJ1-2,few,CASSLLGQALYGYTF,TGTGCCAGCAGCTTATTGGGACAGGCGCTCTATGGCTACACCTTC
.,TRBV7-9,TRBJ1-1,few,CASSIQALNTEAFF,TGTGCCAGCAGCATTCAGGCCCTGAACACTGAAGCTTTCTTT
.,TRBV6-5,TRBJ2-7,few,CASSYSRDPYEQYF,TGTGCCAGCAGTTACTCAAGGGACCCCTACGAGCAGTACTTC
.,TRBV7-8,TRBJ2-3,.,CASSHAGTNTDTQYF,TGTGCCAGCAGCCACGCCGGGACCAACACAGATACGCAGTATTTT
TRBD2,TRBV5-5,TRBJ2-5,.,CASSSGAGDETQYF,TGTGCCAGCAGCTCTGGAGCGGGGGACGAGACCCAGTACTTC
.,TRBV29-1,TRBJ2-7,.,CSVVRQDEQYF,TGCAGCGTTGTTCGGCAAGACGAGCAGTACTTC
.,TRBV4-3,TRBJ2-7,.,CASSQAQGGLSEQYF,TGCGCCAGCAGCCAAGCACAGGGAGGGCTTAGCGAGCAGTACTTC
TRBD2,TRBV29-1,TRBJ2-1,.,CSVANPGTRSEQFF,TGCAGCGTAGCTAACCCCGGGACTAGATCTGAGCAGTTCTTC
.,TRBV5-1,TRBJ2-1,few,CASSLHMGNEQFF,TGCGCCAGCAGCTTACACATGGGCAATGAGCAGTTCTTC